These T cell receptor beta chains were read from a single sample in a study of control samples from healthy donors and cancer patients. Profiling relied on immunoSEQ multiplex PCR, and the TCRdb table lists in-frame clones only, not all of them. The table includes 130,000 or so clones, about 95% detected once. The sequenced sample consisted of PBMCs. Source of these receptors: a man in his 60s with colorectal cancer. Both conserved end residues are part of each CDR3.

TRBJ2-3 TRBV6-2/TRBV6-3 CASSRDRGKSTDTQYF
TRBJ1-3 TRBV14 CASSQGQRGGNTIYF
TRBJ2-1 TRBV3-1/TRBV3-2 CASSPQQGSEQFF
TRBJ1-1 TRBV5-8 CASSFGANTEAFF
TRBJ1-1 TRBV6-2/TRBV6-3 CASSQGPGVMNTEAFF
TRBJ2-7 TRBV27 CASSLQGPSSYEQYF
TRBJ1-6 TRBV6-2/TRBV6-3 CASSGPTNSPLHF
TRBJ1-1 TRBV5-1 CASSLKQGGTEAFF
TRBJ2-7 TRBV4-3 CASSQDRGRSYEQYF
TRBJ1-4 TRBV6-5 CASSRLNEKLFF
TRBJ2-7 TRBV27 CASSLSRGTYEQYF
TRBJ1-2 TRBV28 CASSPDRGLEGGYTF
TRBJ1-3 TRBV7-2 CASSLAPGTGNTIYF
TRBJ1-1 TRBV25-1 CASRVGWTGEHTEAFF
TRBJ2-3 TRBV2 CASSERQQGADTQYF
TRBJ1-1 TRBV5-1 CASSLTFSTEAFF